One sample yielded the 15 T cell receptor beta chains listed below, sequenced in a study of CD8 T cells in Susac syndrome. With random hexamers, reverse transcription was performed on about 0.5 to 1 ug of RNA. TCRdb recomputed calls from the immunoSEQ multiplex PCR reads with MiXCR, one row per CDR3 protein. This table holds roughly 220,000 distinct CDR3 sequences, over 90% found once. The sample consisted of CD4+ T cells from PBMCs. The receptors derive from a human donor with Susac syndrome.

J is TRBJ2-1 and V is TRBV29-1; tentatively, D is TRBD1 (6 bases). V was cut by 5 bases and J by 6 bases, with 8 bases left in between. In germline, CDR1 is SQVTM, CDR2 ANQGSEA. The CDR3 has 11 amino acids. CDR3 in DNA: TGCAGCGTTCAGGGGCTCAATGAGCAGTTCTTC. Protein: CSVQGLNEQFF.

V and J are TRBV24-1 and TRBJ2-1; TRBD2 might be the D (5 bases). V was shortened by 3 bases and J by 0 bases, with 11 bases between the two germline ends. The CDR3 contains 16 residues. Germline V CDR1 and CDR2: KGHDR, SFDVKD. The CDR3 sequence: CATSDRTANSYNEQFF. CDR3 bases: TGTGCCACCAGTGATCGGACTGCTAACTCCTACAATGAGCAGTTCTTC.

This rearrangement joins TRBV24-1 to TRBJ2-1; weak D call: TRBD1 (5 bases). Per the germline V gene, CDR1 is KGHDR and CDR2 is SFDVKD. The CDR3 spans 11 residues. V was clipped by 7 bases and J by 5 bases, with 5 bases between them. The CDR3 spells CATRQDNEQFF. The DNA of the CDR3 is TGTGCCACCAGACAGGACAATGAGCAGTTCTTC.

The chain uses TRBV10-2 and TRBJ2-3, with D perhaps assigned TRBD1 or TRBD2 (5 bases each). Germline CDR1 reads WSHSY; CDR2 reads SAAADI. The V end was cut by 6 bases, the J end by 11 bases, with 12 bases between. There are 11 residues in the CDR3. The chain's CDR3 is CASSPGTWQYF. CDR3 nucleotides: TGCGCCAGCAGCCCCGGGACCTGGCAGTATTTT.

The rearrangement joins TRBV11-3 to TRBJ1-4, with D tentatively TRBD1 (6 bases). With 5 bases removed from V and 8 bases from J, the gap between germline ends came to 15 bases. Germline CDR1 reads SGHNT; CDR2 reads YENEEA. The CDR3 length is 14 residues. Here the CDR3 DNA reads TGTGCCAGCAGCGCTACAGGGTTTGAAGAAAAACTGTTTTTT. Translating gives CASSATGFEEKLFF. The full variable domain, its missing parts supplied by reference TRBV11-3 and TRBJ1-4, is EAGVVQSPRYKIIEKKQPVAFWCNPISGHNTLYWYLQNLGQGPELLIRYENEEAVDDSQLPKDRFSAERLKGVDSTLKIQPAELGDSAVYLCASSATGFEEKLFFGSGTQLSVL.

This chain joins TRBV4-2 and TRBJ1-2; 8 positions agree with TRBD1. This CDR3 has 16 amino acids. Trimming at V came to 1 base and at J to 1 base, leaving 5 bases not matched to a gene. Looked up from germline, CDR1 is LGHNA and CDR2 is YNFKEQ. The CDR3 is CASSQATGAFNYGYTF. For the CDR3, the DNA is TGTGCCAGCAGCCAAGCGACAGGGGCCTTTAACTATGGCTACACCTTC.

V and J are TRBV19 and TRBJ2-5; TRBD1 aligns across 8 bases. Germline V gene lookup returns CDR1 LNHDA and CDR2 SQIVND (reference sequence). CDR3 length: 13 amino acids. The V segment lost 7 bases and the J segment 1 base; nucleotides outside the gene matches: 2. CDR3 sequence: CASMGTGQETQYF. The DNA of the CDR3 is TGTGCCAGTATGGGGACAGGCCAAGAGACCCAGTACTTC.

This clonotype has only one observation. The chain uses TRBV12-3 or TRBV12-4 and TRBJ1-1; D call uncertain. V gave up 8 bases and J gave up 2 bases, with 9 bases separating them. This CDR3 is built from 12 residues. CDR3 sequence (DNA): TGTGCCAGCGGGGAGGGAAACACTGAAGCTTTCTTT. Amino acids: CASGEGNTEAFF.

V is TRBV5-1 and J is TRBJ2-3; no firm D call. Germline loops: CDR1 SGHRS, CDR2 YFSETQ. The CDR3 has 14 residues. V was cut by 0 bases and J by 6 bases, with 11 bases left in between. The CDR3, as DNA: TGCGCCAGCAGCTTGGAAACTAACGGTGATACGCAGTATTTT. This codes for CASSLETNGDTQYF.

This chain joins TRBV30 and TRBJ1-1; possibly TRBD1 for D (5 bases). The CDR3 loop spans 15 amino acids. CDR1 is GTSNPN and CDR2 is SVGIG in the germline V gene (reference sequence). Trimming took off 0 bases at V and 0 bases at J, with 11 bases between the two ends. CDR3 protein: CAWSVQLGVNTEAFF. As DNA, the CDR3 is TGTGCCTGGAGTGTACAGTTGGGGGTGAACACTGAAGCTTTCTTT.

The V call is TRBV20-1, the J call TRBJ1-1; D is possibly TRBD1 (5 bases). In germline, CDR1 is DFQATT, CDR2 SNEGSKA (reference sequence). Trimming took 4 bases from V and 6 from J, leaving 9 bases between them. There are 11 residues in the CDR3. The CDR3 nucleotides are TGCAGTGCTAAGGGGACGTCTGAAGCTTTCTTT. This gives the protein CSAKGTSEAFF.

The chain has TRBV12-3 or TRBV12-4 and TRBJ2-5; 8 nucleotides line up with TRBD2. V dropped 6 bases and J dropped 1; count of bases not matched to a gene: 4. This CDR3 is 14 amino acids long. The CDR3 coding sequence is TGTGCCAGCAGGCCGGGACTAGGCCAAGAGACCCAGTACTTC. Translating it yields CASRPGLGQETQYF.

The chain couples TRBV6-2 or TRBV6-3 to TRBJ1-6, with D tentatively TRBD1 (5 bases). This CDR3 is built from 15 residues. Germline V gene data show CDR1 as MNHEY and CDR2 as SVGEGT. The V end lost 6 bases, the J end lost 7 bases, and 16 bases lay between the germline ends. Written as DNA, the CDR3 is TGTGCCAGCAGCCCCTTCCGGGACTTAAATTCACCCCTCCACTTT. Translation gives CASSPFRDLNSPLHF.

The rearrangement links TRBV19 to TRBJ2-2, with TRBD1 matching over 8 bases. The germline CDR1 and CDR2 sequences are LNHDA and SQIVND (reference sequence). The CDR3 totals 17 residues. Trimming removed 3 bases from V and 5 bases from J; junction bases left unmatched: 11. DNA for the CDR3: TGTGCCAGTAGTATGGCGACCGGGACAGGCATTACCGGGGAGCTGTTTTTT. This encodes CASSMATGTGITGELFF.

This chain connects TRBV7-3 to TRBJ2-2; 11 bases align to TRBD2. V gave up 4 bases and J gave up 6 bases; unmatched junction bases: 7. The CDR3 extends over 16 amino acids. Per the germline V gene, CDR1 is SGHTA and CDR2 is FQGTGA. Here the CDR3 reads CASSSTFSGGAGELFF. The CDR3 nucleotides read TGTGCCAGCAGCTCCACCTTTAGCGGGGGGGCCGGGGAGCTGTTTTTT. The whole variable domain, filled in from reference TRBV7-3 and TRBJ2-2, reads GAGVSQTPSNKVTEKGKYVELRCDPISGHTALYWYRQSLGQGPEFLIYFQGTGAADDSGLPNDRFFAVRPEGSVSTLKIQRTERGDSAVYLCASSSTFSGGAGELFFGEGSRLTVL.